The 23 T cell receptor beta chains presented below share a single source sample, sequenced in a study of blood T cell repertoires in COVID-19. This table comes from immunoSEQ multiplex PCR, and its TCRdb copy is limited to in-frame clones, with some not included. The profile covers roughly 200,000 clones, with roughly 88% appearing a single time and more than 3% taken by the ten largest. Sequenced material: peripheral blood. These receptors came from a man aged 55 to 70 with acute or convalescent COVID-19.

For the CDR3, the DNA is TGTGCCAGCAGCCGCTCTGGAAACACCATATATTTT. This codes for CASSRSGNTIYF. This sequence joins TRBV7-9 and TRBJ1-3; no clear D. In germline, CDR1 is SEHNR, CDR2 FQNEAQ (reference sequence). The CDR3 runs 12 residues. The V end lost 5 bases, the J end lost 0 bases, and 2 bases lay between the germline ends.

The chain is built from TRBV28 and TRBJ2-3, with TRBD2 identical over 10 bases. With V trimmed by 5 bases and J by 0 bases, 8 bases remained unmatched. From germline, CDR1 is MDHEN and CDR2 SYDVKM. The CDR3 runs 17 residues. The CDR3 loop is CASSLPLAGESTDTQYF. In DNA form, the CDR3 reads TGTGCCAGCAGTCTCCCTCTAGCGGGAGAGAGCACAGATACGCAGTATTTT.

V is TRBV27 and J is TRBJ1-2; D is possibly TRBD1 (5 bases). The CDR3 is 16 amino acids. The V end was cut by 6 bases, the J end by 5 bases, with 22 bases between. Per the germline V gene, CDR1 is MNHEY and CDR2 is SMNVEV (reference sequence). Here the CDR3 DNA reads TGTGCCAGCAGAGCAGAGAAGGACACGTTTGCGTATGGCTACACCTTC. Encoded protein: CASRAEKDTFAYGYTF.

In this sample, this clone turned up once. Other DNA sequences within the sample encode an identical CDR3. In DNA form, the CDR3 reads TGTGCCAGCAGCCTGGGGGGGGTCGGCAATCAGCCCCAGCATTTT. It translates to CASSLGGVGNQPQHF. The V gene is TRBV28, the J gene TRBJ1-5; possibly TRBD1 for D (5 bases). CDR1 and CDR2 (germline): MDHEN, SYDVKM. There are 15 residues in the CDR3. Deletions cut 6 bases from V and 2 bases from J, with 14 bases between.

The genes are TRBV4-1 and TRBJ2-3; 8 bases are a match to TRBD2. The CDR3 is made up of 13 amino acids. Germline V CDR1 and CDR2: MGHRA, YSYEKL. Losses at the gene ends were 1 base for V and 10 bases for J; bases not matched to a gene: 4. The CDR3 here is CASSQGTSLAQYF. In DNA, the CDR3 is TGCGCCAGCAGCCAAGGGACTAGCTTGGCGCAGTATTTT.

The J gene is TRBJ2-7, the V gene TRBV19; D might be TRBD2 (6 bases). This CDR3 is 13 amino acids long. Germline V gene data show CDR1 as LNHDA and CDR2 as SQIVND (reference sequence). Trimming removed 7 bases from V and 7 bases from J, with 17 bases in between. DNA of the CDR3: TGTGCCAGTACCATGGAACGGGGGACGGAGCAGTACTTC. Amino acid sequence: CASTMERGTEQYF.

The chain is built from TRBV4-2 and TRBJ1-5; D remains unclear. Germline values: CDR1 LGHNA, CDR2 YNFKEQ. This CDR3 has 14 residues. V was cut by 0 bases and J by 4 bases, with 7 bases left in between. CDR3 sequence reads: CASSQDGGNQPQHF. The CDR3, as DNA: TGTGCCAGCAGCCAAGACGGCGGGAATCAGCCCCAGCATTTT.

The rearrangement uses TRBV3-1 (or the pseudogene TRBV3-2) and TRBJ2-1; TRBD1 matches 10 bases. This CDR3 has 15 residues. The ends lost 5 bases at V and 4 bases at J; junction bases unmatched: 5. Germline values: CDR1 LGHDT, CDR2 YNNKEL (reference sequence). Written as DNA, the CDR3 is TGTGCCAGCAGCGCCGGGACAGGGGAGTACAATGAGCAGTTCTTC. Protein product: CASSAGTGEYNEQFF.

The chain is built from TRBV3-1 (or the pseudogene TRBV3-2) and TRBJ2-3; 12 bases line up with TRBD2. Germline V lookup: CDR1 LGHDT, CDR2 YNNKEL (reference sequence). This CDR3 spans 17 amino acids. Unmatched junction bases numbered 9, after V lost 1 base and J lost 7 bases. The CDR3 sequence: CASSQGPTSGRSNTQYF. The CDR3 bases are TGTGCCAGCAGCCAAGGTCCCACTAGCGGGAGGTCTAATACGCAGTATTTT.

This sequence joins TRBV30 and TRBJ1-5; D gene ambiguous. Trimming pared 1 base from V and 0 bases from J, leaving 10 bases between. CDR3 size: 15 residues. Germline CDR1 reads GTSNPN; CDR2 reads SVGIG (reference sequence). In DNA form, the CDR3 reads TGTGCCTGGAGTGCCCGACAACTTAGCAATCAGCCCCAGCATTTT. Translated: CAWSARQLSNQPQHF.

This chain joins TRBV6-2 or TRBV6-3 and TRBJ2-7; 10 bases align to TRBD1. CDR1 and CDR2 from the germline V gene are MNHEY and SVGEGT. CDR3 length: 16 amino acids. With V trimmed by 5 bases and J by 5 bases, 12 bases remained unmatched. CDR3 sequence reads: CASSAEPGQGIHEQYF. The CDR3 DNA reads TGTGCCAGCAGTGCGGAGCCGGGACAGGGGATCCACGAGCAGTACTTC.

This clone came up once. This chain connects TRBV6-5 to TRBJ2-7; TRBD1 might be the D (6 bases). Germline V gives CDR1 MNHEY, CDR2 SVGAGI. The CDR3 covers 13 residues. V was pared by 6 bases and J by 3 bases, with 12 bases between. The CDR3, as DNA: TGTGCCAGCAGACAGGGCATCAGCTACGAGCAGTACTTC. Amino acid sequence: CASRQGISYEQYF.

This chain uses TRBV27 with TRBJ1-1; 7 bases fit TRBD1. With 5 bases clipped from V and 6 bases from J, the junction kept 15 bases outside the gene matches. Germline CDR1 MNHEY, CDR2 SMNVEV (reference sequence). The CDR3 is 16 residues long. CDR3: CASSHRQGVRGAEAFF. The CDR3 DNA reads TGTGCCAGCAGTCACCGACAGGGAGTTAGGGGGGCTGAAGCTTTCTTT.

The chain couples TRBV27 to TRBJ1-6; 8 bases fit TRBD1. The germline CDR1 and CDR2 sequences are MNHEY and SMNVEV (reference sequence). The CDR3 runs to 14 residues. Unmatched junction bases numbered 3, after V lost 4 bases and J lost 7 bases. In DNA form, the CDR3 reads TGTGCCAGCAGTTCAGGGGGCAGCAATTCACCCCTCCACTTT. Translation gives CASSSGGSNSPLHF.

The J gene is TRBJ2-7, the V gene TRBV19; 8 bases match TRBD1. Germline values: CDR1 LNHDA, CDR2 SQIVND (reference sequence). Trimming took 4 bases from V and 5 from J; bases not matched to a gene: 13. The CDR3 covers 16 residues. Here the CDR3 DNA reads TGTGCCAGTAGTACCTCGGACAGGGTTAATAGCGACGAGCAGTACTTC. Translated, it gives CASSTSDRVNSDEQYF.

This chain joins TRBV5-6 and TRBJ2-3; weak D call: TRBD2 (6 bases). The CDR3 runs 14 residues. The V end was cut by 7 bases, the J end by 6 bases, with 18 bases between. Germline V CDR1 and CDR2: SGHDT, YYEEEE. The CDR3 reads CASSWGGEVDTQYF. The CDR3, as DNA: TGTGCCAGCTCATGGGGAGGAGAAGTGGATACGCAGTATTTT.

The V and J genes are TRBV6-2 or TRBV6-3 and TRBJ1-5; tentative D call: TRBD1 (6 bases). The germline gives CDR1 MNHEY, CDR2 SVGEGT. The V end lost 5 bases, the J end lost 1 base, and 15 bases lay between the germline ends. The CDR3 runs 16 residues. The CDR3 loop reads CASSTRTVTSNQPQHF. The CDR3 nucleotides read TGTGCCAGCAGTACTAGGACAGTGACGAGCAATCAGCCCCAGCATTTT.

The CDR3 loop reads CASSRTGQTQYF. In nucleotides, the CDR3 is TGTGCCAGCAGCCGGACAGGACAGACCCAGTACTTC. This rearrangement joins TRBV7-9 to TRBJ2-5, with TRBD1 identical over 7 bases. The germline CDR1 and CDR2 sequences are SEHNR and FQNEAQ (reference sequence). The length of the CDR3 is 12 residues. The V gene end was trimmed by 5 bases and the J gene end by 6 bases; junction bases not matched to a gene: 3.

The rearrangement uses TRBV5-6 and TRBJ1-4; 9 positions match TRBD1. V lost 0 bases to trimming and J lost 7 bases; unmatched junction nucleotides: 7. The length of the CDR3 is 16 residues. The germline V gene encodes CDR1 SGHDT and CDR2 YYEEEE. This CDR3 is CASSLVPGQGGEKLFF. As DNA, the CDR3 is TGTGCCAGCAGCTTGGTTCCGGGACAGGGAGGTGAAAAACTGTTTTTT.

This clone appeared once. The J gene is TRBJ2-3, the V gene TRBV29-1, with D perhaps TRBD1 (5 bases). Per the germline V gene, CDR1 is SQVTM and CDR2 is ANQGSEA. Deletions cut 2 bases from V and 1 base from J, with 22 bases between. The CDR3 is 18 residues long. In nucleotides, the CDR3 is TGCAGCGTTGAATATACATTTGGACACACAAAAGGCACAGATACGCAGTATTTT. Protein product: CSVEYTFGHTKGTDTQYF.

The chain uses TRBV10-3 and TRBJ1-2; TRBD1 matches at 8 bases. CDR3 size: 13 residues. CDR1 ENHRY and CDR2 SYGVKD come from the germline V gene. J lost 8 bases, V lost 10 bases, and 12 bases had no gene match. The CDR3 is CATTGVPGEGYTF. The CDR3 DNA follows: TGTGCCACGACAGGGGTTCCGGGGGAGGGCTACACCTTC.

The J gene is TRBJ2-5, the V gene TRBV15; a weak D match, TRBD2 (6 bases). The length of the CDR3 is 17 residues. CDR1 and CDR2 from the germline V gene are LNHNV and YYDKDF (reference sequence). V was clipped by 1 base and J by 7 bases, with 22 bases between them. CDR3 in amino acids: CATSRGWLADLRATQYF. As DNA, the CDR3 is TGTGCCACCAGCAGAGGCTGGTTAGCGGACCTGCGGGCGACCCAGTACTTC.

The chain links TRBV5-1 to TRBJ2-1; D possibly corresponds to TRBD1 (6 bases). Trimming removed 2 bases from V and 6 bases from J, with 9 bases in between. Germline CDR1 is SGHRS and CDR2 is YFSETQ. The CDR3 has 13 residues. This chain's CDR3 is CASSLGQTNEQFF. CDR3 DNA sequence: TGCGCCAGCAGCTTAGGACAGACCAATGAGCAGTTCTTC.